The 26 T cell receptor beta chains given below trace back to one sample, sequenced in a study of control samples from healthy donors and cancer patients. Profiling relied on immunoSEQ multiplex PCR, and the TCRdb table lists in-frame clones only, not all of them. The sample contains 70,000 to 85,000 clones, 80% to 90% of which appear only once. The sample taken for sequencing was PBMCs. The receptors were sampled from a man between 60 and 70 years old with head and neck cancer.

This chain uses TRBV6-6 with TRBJ1-6; 7 bases match TRBD1. The germline gives CDR1 MNHNY, CDR2 SVGAGI (reference sequence). The CDR3 is made up of 17 amino acids. V trimming: 5 bases; J trimming: 0 bases; junction bases outside the gene matches: 7. For the CDR3, the DNA is TGTGCCAGCAGTCTTCAGGGGGTTCCCTCCTATAATTCACCCCTCCACTTT. It yields the protein CASSLQGVPSYNSPLHF.

The V gene is TRBV7-2, the J gene TRBJ2-7, with a weak D call TRBD1 (5 bases). In germline, CDR1 is SGHTA, CDR2 FQGNSA. Between the trimmed V and J ends, which lost 3 bases and 6 bases, there was a span of 9 bases. The CDR3 is 12 amino acids. The CDR3 reads CASSLVRAEQYF. The CDR3 region has the DNA TGTGCCAGCAGCTTGGTCAGGGCCGAGCAGTACTTC.

V usage is TRBV24-1 and J usage is TRBJ2-1, with 7 bases identical to TRBD2. Unmatched junction bases numbered 5, after V lost 10 bases and J lost 6 bases. CDR3 size: 12 residues. Germline V gives CDR1 KGHDR, CDR2 SFDVKD. The CDR3 protein is CATGERGNEQFF. CDR3 in DNA: TGTGCCACGGGGGAGCGGGGCAATGAGCAGTTCTTC.

The chain combines TRBV12-3 or TRBV12-4 with TRBJ1-5; D is possibly TRBD1 (5 bases). The V and J ends lost 7 bases and 2 bases respectively, with 9 bases between them. CDR3 length: 13 residues. The CDR3 loop is CASKGAGNQPQHF. In DNA form, the CDR3 reads TGTGCCAGCAAAGGGGCGGGCAATCAGCCCCAGCATTTT.

This clone was recorded a few times. An end of the junction differs from the germline gene, which may be a read error. The chain couples TRBV10-3 to TRBJ2-2; TRBD1 matches at 9 bases. The CDR3 sequence is 17 residues long. The V gene's germline CDR1 is ENHRY and CDR2 SYGVKD. The DNA for the CDR3 is TGTGCCATCAGTCAGTCAACAGGGGGCCCGAACACCGGGGAGCTGTTTTTT. Translating it yields CAISQSTGGPNTGELFF.

This clone was counted between two and nine times. The chain employs TRBV28 and TRBJ1-2, with D unresolved. Germline CDR1 is MDHEN and CDR2 is SYDVKM. The ends were cut back, 5 bases at V and 13 bases at J, with 17 bases in the middle. CDR3 length: 12 residues. The CDR3 nucleotides read TGTGCCAGCAGTGTCGGCGAGGGTGGGTGCACCTTC. Its protein product is CASSVGEGGCTF.

The chain joins TRBV2 to TRBJ2-5; D may be TRBD1 or TRBD2 (5 bases each). Germline V lookup: CDR1 SNHLY, CDR2 FYNNEI. The CDR3 is made up of 15 amino acids. Trimming left V 6 bases short and J 0 bases short, with 14 bases between. The CDR3 loop reads CASRVGAQNQETQYF. The CDR3 DNA reads as TGTGCCAGCAGGGTCGGGGCTCAAAACCAAGAGACCCAGTACTTC.

The CDR3 sequence: CASSMGQGRVKLFF. The DNA of the CDR3 is TGTGCCAGTAGTATGGGTCAGGGAAGGGTAAAACTGTTTTTT. This chain joins TRBV19 and TRBJ1-4, with a tentative D call TRBD1 (5 bases). Germline CDR1 LNHDA, CDR2 SQIVND (reference sequence). The V and J ends lost 3 bases and 10 bases respectively, with 15 bases between them. This CDR3 region has 14 residues.

CDR3 sequence (DNA): TGTGCCAGCACCTCTTGGAACATGAACACTGAAGCTTTCTTT. Translating gives CASTSWNMNTEAFF. V gene TRBV27 combines with J gene TRBJ1-1; no firm D call. CDR1 and CDR2 (germline): MNHEY, SMNVEV (reference sequence). V was pared by 7 bases and J by 0 bases, with 12 bases between. The CDR3 consists of 14 residues.

The V call is TRBV10-2, the J call TRBJ1-4; 9 bases agree with TRBD1. Germline CDR1 WSHSY, CDR2 SAAADI. Losses at the gene ends were 10 bases for V and 6 bases for J; bases not matched to a gene: 6. CDR3 size: 13 residues. In nucleotides, the CDR3 is TGCGCCACAGGACGGGACAGGGATGAAAAACTGTTTTTT. It yields the protein CATGRDRDEKLFF.

The chain employs TRBV11-2 and TRBJ1-5; 11 nucleotides align to TRBD1. Germline CDR1 is SGHAT and CDR2 is FQNNGV. This CDR3 is 15 amino acids long. The V and J ends lost 4 bases and 5 bases, in that order; junction bases with no gene match: 4. CDR3 in DNA: TGTGCCAGCAGCTCGGACAGGGGGCGGGATCAGCCCCAGCATTTT. This gives the protein CASSSDRGRDQPQHF.

This clone appeared a few times. This rearrangement joins TRBV19 to TRBJ1-5; perhaps TRBD1 as D (6 bases). Germline V gene data show CDR1 as LNHDA and CDR2 as SQIVND (reference sequence). Trimming removed 6 bases from V and 6 bases from J, with 9 bases in between. The CDR3 totals 12 residues. Written as DNA, the CDR3 is TGTGCCAGTAGCCAGGGGTTTCAGCCCCAGCATTTT. This gives the protein CASSQGFQPQHF. The variable domain in full, with the rest retrieved from reference TRBV19 and TRBJ1-5, is DGGITQSPKYLFRKEGQNVTLSCEQNLNHDAMYWYRQDPGQGLRLIYYSQIVNDFQKGDIAEGYSVSREKKESFPLTVTSAQKNPTAFYLCASSQGFQPQHFGDGTRLSIL.

The sample holds a few counts of this clone. The gene calls are TRBV5-5 and TRBJ2-2; D might be TRBD1 (6 bases). Germline V gives CDR1 SGHKS, CDR2 YYEKEE (reference sequence). Trimming removed 0 bases from V and 4 bases from J, with 25 bases in between. CDR3 size: 20 residues. CDR3 coding DNA: TGTGCCAGCAGCTTGGCCGAGTCTCTTTGGACAGCGAAAATCACCGGGGAGCTGTTTTTT. Residues: CASSLAESLWTAKITGELFF.

V is TRBV16 and J is TRBJ1-2; 8 bases agree with TRBD1. The CDR3 extends over 13 amino acids. Germline loops: CDR1 KGHSY, CDR2 FQNENV. The V and J ends lost 0 bases and 8 bases, in that order; junction bases with no gene match: 2. The CDR3 here is CASSQSPGGGYTF. The CDR3 bases are TGTGCCAGCAGCCAATCCCCAGGGGGCGGCTACACCTTC.

This sequence joins TRBV5-1 and TRBJ2-3; D unclear. From germline, CDR1 is SGHRS and CDR2 YFSETQ. There are 15 residues in the CDR3. Trimming left V 0 bases short and J 4 bases short, with 12 bases between. The CDR3 nucleotides are TGCGCCAGCAGCTTGGTTTACCCTTGGGCAGATACGCAGTATTTT. Protein product: CASSLVYPWADTQYF.

On this clone: Other DNA sequences in this specimen translate into the identical CDR3. The V gene is TRBV4-1, the J gene TRBJ2-2; 14 nucleotides agree with TRBD2. In germline, CDR1 is MGHRA, CDR2 YSYEKL. Trimming at V came to 1 base and at J to 5 bases, leaving 6 bases not matched to a gene. The CDR3 runs 18 residues. The CDR3, as DNA: TGCGCCAGCAGCCAAGGGGGACTAGCGGGAGTAGGTACCGGGGAGCTGTTTTTT. Translation: CASSQGGLAGVGTGELFF.

This rearrangement joins TRBV18 to TRBJ2-3; 9 bases match TRBD2. The V gene's germline CDR1 is KGHSH and CDR2 LQKENI. V was pared by 0 bases and J by 2 bases, with 6 bases of the junction left unmatched. This CDR3 is 17 amino acids long. The CDR3 DNA reads TGTGCCAGCTCACCACCGACTAGCGGCACCTTCACAGATACGCAGTATTTT. Protein product: CASSPPTSGTFTDTQYF.

This clone was seen more than once but under ten times. The CDR3 is CATGAGPNSGANVLTF. The CDR3 nucleotides are TGTGCCACCGGCGCGGGTCCTAACTCTGGGGCCAACGTCCTGACTTTC. J is TRBJ2-6 and V is TRBV24-1; a possible D gene is TRBD2 (5 bases). Looked up from germline, CDR1 is KGHDR and CDR2 is SFDVKD. The CDR3 loop spans 16 amino acids. With 9 bases removed from V and 0 bases from J, the gap between germline ends came to 14 bases.

The gene calls are TRBV7-9 and TRBJ1-1; TRBD1 might be the D (5 bases). The CDR3 is 13 amino acids. V was pared by 3 bases and J by 4 bases, with 9 bases between. Looked up from germline, CDR1 is SEHNR and CDR2 is FQNEAQ (reference sequence). CDR3 nucleotides: TGTGCCAGCAGCTTCGGGGGGTCCACTGAAGCTTTCTTT. This sequence encodes CASSFGGSTEAFF.

The chain is built from TRBV28 and TRBJ1-4; D not certain. The CDR3 has 14 residues. The V end was cut by 3 bases, the J end by 3 bases, with 8 bases between. Per the germline V gene, CDR1 is MDHEN and CDR2 is SYDVKM. CDR3 sequence (DNA): TGTGCCAGCAGTTTGGGTGGGCCTAATGAAAAACTGTTTTTT. Translated: CASSLGGPNEKLFF.

The J gene is TRBJ1-6, the V gene TRBV28, with no clear D. The CDR3 sequence is 12 residues long. Per the germline V gene, CDR1 is MDHEN and CDR2 is SYDVKM. V shed 3 bases and J shed 11 bases, with 8 bases lying between them. CDR3 loop: CASSFIQPPLHF. The CDR3 DNA sequence: TGTGCCAGCAGTTTCATCCAACCACCCCTCCACTTT.

The genes are TRBV4-1 and TRBJ1-5; tentative D call: TRBD1 (5 bases). V dropped 4 bases and J dropped 8 bases, with 18 bases sitting between them. The germline CDR1 and CDR2 sequences are MGHRA and YSYEKL. This CDR3 spans 15 amino acids. The CDR3 spells CASSPMTPAGEPQHF. In DNA form, the CDR3 reads TGCGCCAGCAGCCCTATGACGCCAGCGGGGGAGCCCCAGCATTTT.

The CDR3 reads CASSPPTRTGELFF. In DNA, the CDR3 is TGTGCCAGCTCACCACCTACACGTACCGGGGAGCTGTTTTTT. The rearrangement joins TRBV18 to TRBJ2-2; D gene ambiguous. Trimming stripped 0 bases from V and 5 bases from J, with 7 bases between. CDR1 is KGHSH and CDR2 is LQKENI in the germline V gene. There are 14 residues in the CDR3. The full variable domain, completed using reference TRBV18 and TRBJ2-2, is NAGVMQNPRHLVRRRGQEARLRCSPMKGHSHVYWYRQLPEEGLKFMVYLQKENIIDESGMPKERFSAEFPKEGPSILRIQQVVRGDSAAYFCASSPPTRTGELFFGEGSRLTVL.

The rearrangement joins TRBV5-1 to TRBJ2-1, with 7 positions matching TRBD2. This CDR3 is 16 amino acids long. Germline loops: CDR1 SGHRS, CDR2 YFSETQ. V lost 0 bases and J lost 1; bases outside the gene matches: 4. The CDR3 protein is CASSLGGRVSYNEQFF. The CDR3 DNA follows: TGCGCCAGCAGCTTGGGAGGGAGGGTGTCCTACAATGAGCAGTTCTTC.

This clone was recorded once. The CDR3, as DNA: TGCGCCAGCAGCTCATCGACTAGCGACGGGTCCACCGGGGAGCTGTTTTTT. Encoded protein: CASSSSTSDGSTGELFF. V gene TRBV5-1 combines with J gene TRBJ2-2; 8 bases line up with TRBD2. This CDR3 is 17 amino acids long. Germline lookup yields CDR1 SGHRS and CDR2 YFSETQ. V trimming: 3 bases; J trimming: 4 bases; junction bases outside the gene matches: 11.

The chain employs TRBV28 and TRBJ2-1, with no clear D. This CDR3 has 13 residues. CDR1 is MDHEN and CDR2 is SYDVKM in the germline V gene. V was trimmed by 1 base and J by 3 bases, leaving 4 bases between them. In DNA form, the CDR3 reads TGTGCCAGCAGTTTATCCCTCTACAATGAGCAGTTCTTC. This translates into CASSLSLYNEQFF.